What follows describes a single T cell receptor beta chain. Its target antigen remains unknown. No base quality values were provided; no much bigger clone lies one nucleotide off. TCRbeta CDR3 regions were amplified from genomic DNA by means of the immunoSEQ Assay, a bias-controlled multiplex PCR. As for the original processing: The number of nucleated cells in each sample was estimated from the amplification of reference gene primers within the assay. To quantify the absolute abundance of each unique TCRbeta CDR3 rearrangement, sequence reads were collapsed and filtered. For each sample, productive Simpson clonality was calculated as the square root of Simpson's diversity index over productive rearrangements. The clones in this table, taken by TCRdb from immuneACCESS, are in-frame only. Not every clone is retained; where verified, under half of the shortfall comes from an unresolved V gene, and the cause of the rest is unknown. V and J calls plus clone size are reproduced from that table; the DNA served to infer D and trimming. The sample yields around 60,000 clones; around four fifths were counted once. 3.5% to 4% of the sample belongs to the ten largest clones.

The germline V gene encodes CDR1 MNHEY and CDR2 SMNVEV (reference sequence). Deletion took 7 bases off V and 4 bases off J, with a span of 14 bases between the germline ends. There are 14 amino acids in the CDR3, from cysteine to phenylalanine inclusive. Only CDR3 DNA is held: 42 bases, read in frame from base 1. This sample is drawn from a study of blood T cell repertoires in COVID-19 (TCRdb year 2020). Describing the broader study: The collaborator samples originated in the United States, Italy and Spain and spanned the acute and convalescent phases of COVID-19. The repertoires were released in a freely available public database meant as a resource for research on the immune response to SARS-CoV-2. Where HLA class I and class II types were available, the types were taken from metadata supplied by the sample provider, not from assay-based typing. Subjects who had been exposed to COVID-19, were actively infected with it, or had recovered from it provided the deeply sampled blood TCRbeta repertoires that made up the dataset. Samples were obtained from the ongoing ImmuneRACE study (first 160 participants) and from approximately 1,200 subjects provided by 6 global collaborators. The prospective study material was composed of cDNA or gDNA derived from T cells, B-cell-depleted T cells, or PBMCs. A de-identified subject ID, COVID-19 status, age in years and sex were almost always included in the sample metadata. Results and caveats for the whole study, not just this receptor: Clinical and demographic metadata were provided uncurated, with the amount varying by source and participant.

The collaborating institutions used their own protocols to collect whole blood in K2EDTA tubes. Collaborator samples were shipped for TCRbeta analysis as frozen whole blood, isolated PBMCs, or DNA extracted from either sample type. The chain joins TRBV27 to TRBJ1-5; a tentative D match to TRBD1 spans 6 bases. The TCR sequence derives from a woman older than 75 with acute or convalescent COVID-19. The sequenced material came from peripheral blood. The sequence in DNA is TGTGCCAGCACCCGGGCAGGGGATAATCAGCCCCAGCATTTT. This translates into CASTRAGDNQPQHF.